This TCR beta chain was identified during a study of tissue T cells after allogeneic stem cell transplantation. With respect to this clone: Mouse gene names and germline throughout. The observed sequence ends 1 residue before the CDR3 terminus, with the missing tail filled in from the germline J gene.

Sequenced by immunoSEQ multiplex PCR; TCRdb stores in-frame clones only, minus some. This table has around 51,000 clones, around 70% appearing once. V was clipped by 4 bases and J by 1 base, with 7 bases between them. This CDR3 has 13 residues. The germline V gene encodes CDR1 LGHNA and CDR2 YNLKQL (reference sequence). The source material was sorted cells pooled from one or two spleens. The rearrangement links TRBV5 to TRBJ1-2; D ambiguous. The sequence was obtained from a pool of C57BL/6 mice in good health. This chain's CDR3 is CASSPSENSDYTF. CDR3 DNA (partial): TGTGCCAGCAGCCCTTCAGAAAACTCCGACTACACC.